The rows below give T cell receptor beta chains drawn from one sample of a study of blood T cell repertoires in COVID-19. Clones were sequenced by immunoSEQ multiplex PCR, and TCRdb holds only the in-frame ones, with some missing. Here the sample spans tens of thousands of clones, 90% being singletons. The sequenced material came from peripheral blood. These receptor sequences come from a human donor with active COVID-19. The donor label of this sample is uncertain. Each CDR3 is given with its conserved first and last residue. A D gene is named only where the DNA matches it firmly. Size is stated for part of the rows, as once, few or many counts, or as a class when the clone is expanded.

j_gene	abundance	v_gene	d_gene	len	CDR3nt	CDR3aa
TRBJ2-2	NA	TRBV9	NA	14	TGTGCCAGCAGTGGTGGGGGGACCACCGGGGAGCTGTTTTTT	CASSGGGTTGELFF
TRBJ2-1	NA	TRBV4-3	NA	18	TGCGCCAGCAGCCAAGACCCCGGGGTGGTCACCACGGGGAATGAGCAGTTCTTC	CASSQDPGVVTTGNEQFF
TRBJ1-2	NA	TRBV7-2	TRBD1	13	TGTGCCAGCAGCCAAGACAGGGTAGGGGGCTACACCTTC	CASSQDRVGGYTF
TRBJ2-3	NA	TRBV5-4	NA	13	TGTGCCAGCAGCTTTAGAGGTTTAGATACGCAGTATTTT	CASSFRGLDTQYF
TRBJ1-1	once	TRBV27	NA	15	TGTGCCAGCAGTTTATTCGGGGGGCGCAACACTGAAGCTTTCTTT	CASSLFGGRNTEAFF
TRBJ1-2	once	TRBV9	NA	13	TGTGCCAGCAGCGTACGGGGGGCTTGGGGCTACACCTTC	CASSVRGAWGYTF
TRBJ2-5	NA	TRBV12-3/TRBV12-4	NA	13	TGTGCCAGCAGCCAACAGGCGGAAGAGACCCAGTACTTC	CASSQQAEETQYF
TRBJ1-1	NA	TRBV5-5	TRBD1	16	TGTGCCAGCAGCTTTGGGACAGGGCGAGTTAACACTGAAGCTTTCTTT	CASSFGTGRVNTEAFF
TRBJ1-2	NA	TRBV12-3/TRBV12-4	TRBD1	13	TGTGCCAGCAGTGCTTACAGGGGCTATGGCTACACCTTC	CASSAYRGYGYTF
TRBJ2-1	NA	TRBV7-8	NA	12	TGTGCCAGCACCTGGGCGTTAAATGAGCAGTTCTTC	CASTWALNEQFF
TRBJ2-3	once	TRBV6-7	TRBD2	20	TGTGCCAGCAGCCACGGGGGACTAGCGGGGCGAATGACTAGCACAGATACGCAGTATTTT	CASSHGGLAGRMTSTDTQYF
TRBJ2-7	NA	TRBV5-1	NA	17	TGCGCCAGCAGCCGGGGGACCGGGACAGTAGCAATCTACGAGCAGTACTTC	CASSRGTGTVAIYEQYF
TRBJ2-3	NA	TRBV5-4	TRBD1	14	TGTGCCAGCAGGAGGACAGGGGGCACAGATACGCAGTATTTT	CASRRTGGTDTQYF
TRBJ2-3	NA	TRBV7-2	TRBD2	16	TGTGCCAGCAGCTTATCCGGCGGGGGGGCCGGAGATACGCAGTATTTT	CASSLSGGGAGDTQYF
TRBJ2-3	once	TRBV4-3	TRBD1	15	TGCGCCAGCAGCCAAGTTGGACAGGGCCCAGATACGCAGTATTTT	CASSQVGQGPDTQYF
TRBJ2-5	NA	TRBV6-5	TRBD1	15	TGTGCCAGCAGGCTCGGACAGGGGCCTCGTTGGACCCAGTACTTC	CASRLGQGPRWTQYF
TRBJ1-5	NA	TRBV5-1	NA	14	TGCGCCAGCAGCTTGGCTGGGGGGGATCAGCCCCAGCATTTT	CASSLAGGDQPQHF
TRBJ2-3	NA	TRBV19	NA	13	TGTGCCAGTAGTCGGGGGGCAGCAGATACGCAGTATTTT	CASSRGAADTQYF
TRBJ2-2	NA	TRBV6-5	NA	14	TGTGCCAGCAGCCAGGACTATAGGCTCGGGGAGCTGTTTTTT	CASSQDYRLGELFF
TRBJ2-7	NA	TRBV5-6	NA	14	TGTGCCAGCAGCTTGGGTTCTAGCGTCCACGAGCAGTACTTC	CASSLGSSVHEQYF
TRBJ2-2	NA	TRBV6-5	NA	14	TGTGCCAGCACGGGGAAAGTCTACACCGGGGAGCTGTTTTTT	CASTGKVYTGELFF
TRBJ2-1	NA	TRBV10-1	NA	12	TGCGCCAGCAGGGACAGGACTATGAGGCTGTTCTTC	CASRDRTMRLFF
TRBJ1-4	NA	TRBV7-2	NA	14	TGTGCCAGCAGCTTAGCCCTGGAGGGCGGAAAACTGTTTTTT	CASSLALEGGKLFF
TRBJ1-5	NA	TRBV19	NA	14	TGTGCCAGTAGTATCGGGGTTAGCAATCAGCCCCAGCATTTT	CASSIGVSNQPQHF
TRBJ2-1	NA	TRBV4-3	NA	15	TGCGCCAGCAGCCGAATCGCCATCCAGTACAATGAGCAGTTCTTC	CASSRIAIQYNEQFF
TRBJ2-2	NA	TRBV5-4	NA	16	TGTGCCAGCAGCCATCAGGGGGGTACGAACACCGGGGAGCTGTTTTTT	CASSHQGGTNTGELFF
TRBJ1-5	NA	TRBV6-5	TRBD1	15	TGTGCCAGCAGTTACCTGGGACAGTCTGCGGAGCCCCAGCATTTT	CASSYLGQSAEPQHF
TRBJ1-5	NA	TRBV15	NA	15	TGTGCCACCAGCAGAGATTTGAGGGCAGTTCAGCCCCAGCATTTT	CATSRDLRAVQPQHF
TRBJ1-6	NA	TRBV2	NA	14	TGTGCCAGCAGAATGGAGGGTAGTAATTCACCCCTCCACTTT	CASRMEGSNSPLHF
TRBJ2-7	medium-sized	TRBV5-8	TRBD1	15	TGTGCCAGCAGCTCCGGGACAGGGGAAGGCTACGAGCAGTACTTC	CASSSGTGEGYEQYF
TRBJ2-1	NA	TRBV13	TRBD1	14	TGTGCCAGCAGCCCGACAGGGGTTCGGAATGAGCAGTTCTTC	CASSPTGVRNEQFF
TRBJ1-2	NA	TRBV19	TRBD1	14	TGTGCCAGTAGTATAGAAGACAGGGGCTATGGCTACACCTTC	CASSIEDRGYGYTF
TRBJ1-1	NA	TRBV7-9	NA	15	TGTGCCAGCAGCTTAGCGGACAGAGCGAACACTGAAGCTTTCTTT	CASSLADRANTEAFF
TRBJ2-2	NA	TRBV24-1	NA	16	TGTGCCACCAGTGATTCCGTAAACAGGAACACCGGGGAGCTGTTTTTT	CATSDSVNRNTGELFF
TRBJ2-7	few	TRBV4-1	NA	13	TGCGCCAGCAGCCAAGCTCGAGGGTACGAGCAGTACTTC	CASSQARGYEQYF
TRBJ1-2	NA	TRBV9	NA	12	TGTGCCAGCAGCGTAATAAACTATGGCTACACCTTC	CASSVINYGYTF
TRBJ2-4	NA	TRBV11-2	NA	14	TGTGCCAGCAGCCCGAGGGGGTCCAAAAACATTCAGTACTTC	CASSPRGSKNIQYF
TRBJ2-4	NA	TRBV12-3/TRBV12-4	NA	11	TGTGCCAGCAGCTGGAGGAGCATTCAGTACTTC	CASSWRSIQYF
TRBJ1-6	NA	TRBV19	TRBD1	19	TGTGCCAGTAGTATCCCCTCGGGACAGCGGTCCTTTTATGATTCACCCCTCCACTTT	CASSIPSGQRSFYDSPLHF
TRBJ2-5	NA	TRBV7-9	NA	12	TGTGCCAGCAGCCGGGGGACCGAGACCCAGTACTTC	CASSRGTETQYF
TRBJ2-7	NA	TRBV20-1	NA	13	TGCAGTGCTAGTGACGCCAGCTCCTACGAGCAGTACTTC	CSASDASSYEQYF
TRBJ2-7	NA	TRBV6-5	TRBD2	14	TGTGCCAGCGGGGGACTAGTTTTTCCGCGCGAGCAGTACTTC	CASGGLVFPREQYF
TRBJ2-7	NA	TRBV15	TRBD1	13	TGTGCCACCAGCAGGACAGGGAACTACGAGCAGTACTTC	CATSRTGNYEQYF
TRBJ2-7	NA	TRBV27	NA	13	TGTGCCAGCAGTTTAGGGCTAGCCCGCGAGCAGTACTTC	CASSLGLAREQYF
TRBJ1-6	NA	TRBV6-5	NA	15	TGTGCCAGCAGTTACTCGCAGGCTTATTATTCACCCCTCCACTTT	CASSYSQAYYSPLHF
TRBJ1-6	NA	TRBV6-5	NA	13	TGTGCCAGCAGTCCCCGGACAGTGCCGTCCCTCCACTTT	CASSPRTVPSLHF
TRBJ2-3	NA	TRBV6-2/TRBV6-3	TRBD2	17	TGTGCCAGCAGTTACAAGTTACTAGCGGGGCCCACAGATACGCAGTATTTT	CASSYKLLAGPTDTQYF
TRBJ2-7	NA	TRBV7-2	NA	13	TGTGCCAGCAGCTCCCTTAACAGGGACGAGCAGTACTTC	CASSSLNRDEQYF
TRBJ2-3	NA	TRBV10-1	NA	14	TGCGCCAGCCACGTCCGCAGTAGCACAGATACGCAGTATTTT	CASHVRSSTDTQYF
TRBJ2-4	NA	TRBV5-5	TRBD1	15	TGTGCCAGCAGCCTACAGGGGGTTACCAAAAACATTCAGTACTTC	CASSLQGVTKNIQYF